What follows are 30 T cell receptor beta chains derived from one specimen sequenced in a study of early stage breast cancer tumors. The repertoire was sequenced with immunoSEQ multiplex PCR; TCRdb's copy has only in-frame clones and lacks some. The sample carries about 50,000 clones, roughly 78% recorded once. Sequencing was carried out using blood. The receptor source for this set is a person aged 40 to 49 with breast cancer.

The rearrangement joins TRBV7-9 to TRBJ1-1; D call uncertain. The CDR3 covers 14 residues. With 5 bases removed from V and 7 bases from J, the gap between germline ends came to 17 bases. Germline lookup yields CDR1 SEHNR and CDR2 FQNEAQ (reference sequence). The CDR3: CASSMGAPSGEAFF. CDR3 DNA: TGTGCCAGCAGCATGGGCGCCCCCTCCGGTGAAGCTTTCTTT.

The chain links TRBV19 to TRBJ2-7; 10 bases are a match to TRBD1. V shed 2 bases, J shed 2 bases, and the junction held 3 bases outside the gene matches. The CDR3 is 15 residues long. CDR1 LNHDA and CDR2 SQIVND come from the germline V gene (reference sequence). CDR3 DNA: TGTGCCAGTAGTATACGGGGACAGGGGACCTACGAGCAGTACTTC. It specifies CASSIRGQGTYEQYF.

The genes are TRBV30 and TRBJ2-7, with a possible D match to TRBD2 (5 bases). V was pared by 2 bases and J by 3 bases, with 8 bases between. The CDR3 totals 12 residues. Germline V CDR1 and CDR2: GTSNPN, SVGIG (reference sequence). The CDR3 protein is CAWSRGNYEQYF. CDR3 in DNA: TGTGCCTGGAGTCGAGGGAACTACGAGCAGTACTTC.

The sample holds one count of this clone. V is TRBV6-6 and J is TRBJ2-2; the match to TRBD2 covers 12 bases. Germline CDR1 MNHNY, CDR2 SVGAGI (reference sequence). The trim removed 5 bases at V and 7 bases at J, leaving 8 bases unmatched. This CDR3 has 16 residues. In nucleotides, the CDR3 is TGTGCCAGCAGTCAAACTAGCGGGAGGTTAGGCGGGGAGCTGTTTTTT. As protein: CASSQTSGRLGGELFF.

This clone was picked up one time. The genes are TRBV7-6 and TRBJ2-7; D call uncertain. Trimming left V 8 bases short and J 5 bases short, with 16 bases between. The CDR3 covers 13 residues. The germline CDR1 and CDR2 sequences are SGHVS and FNYEAQ. The CDR3, as DNA: TGTGCCAGCGCTATGTACCCTCTCGACGAGCAGTACTTC. Translation: CASAMYPLDEQYF.

The chain recombines TRBV5-5 with TRBJ2-2, with a weak D call TRBD2 (7 bases). Germline V lookup: CDR1 SGHKS, CDR2 YYEKEE (reference sequence). Trimming stripped 2 bases from V and 7 bases from J, with 24 bases between. The CDR3 is 18 amino acids. CDR3 nucleotides: TGTGCCAGCAGCTTTCGGTCCTCGAGCGGGACAACTGGCGGGGAGCTGTTTTTT. Its translation: CASSFRSSSGTTGGELFF.

This clone has only one observation. This sequence joins TRBV5-4 and TRBJ2-2; 9 bases match TRBD2. CDR3 length equals 18 residues. Unmatched junction bases numbered 18, after V lost 4 bases and J lost 8 bases. Per germline, CDR1 SGHNT and CDR2 YYREEE (reference sequence). The DNA of the CDR3 is TGTGCCAGCAGCCGGCCTTCCGGGGCGGGAGGGTCCGGGGGGGAGCTGTTTTTT. Its protein is CASSRPSGAGGSGGELFF.

The chain joins TRBV5-4 to TRBJ1-2; D is unclear. This CDR3 has 13 amino acids. Trimming removed 4 bases from V and 8 bases from J, with 15 bases in between. CDR1 is SGHNT, CDR2 YYREEE, per germline (reference sequence). CDR3 sequence reads: CASSGAVEGGYTF. The CDR3 bases are TGTGCCAGCAGCGGAGCCGTGGAGGGAGGCTACACCTTC.

The gene calls are TRBV5-1 and TRBJ2-3; 7 nucleotides align to TRBD2. CDR3 length: 17 amino acids. Looked up from germline, CDR1 is SGHRS and CDR2 is YFSETQ. J was trimmed by 5 bases and V by 3 bases; bases with no gene match: 15. The CDR3 DNA is TGCGCCAGCAGCTGGGGCGGGATGGAGCGGGAAGGAGATACGCAGTATTTT. Amino acids: CASSWGGMEREGDTQYF.

The chain carries TRBV10-2 and TRBJ1-5; tentative D call: TRBD1 (5 bases). Germline CDR1 and CDR2: WSHSY and SAAADI. This CDR3 contains 13 residues. The V gene lost 4 bases and the J gene lost 1 base, with 5 bases spanning the gap. In DNA form, the CDR3 reads TGCGCCAGCAGTGGGACAAGCAATCAGCCCCAGCATTTT. The encoded protein is CASSGTSNQPQHF.

V usage is TRBV19 and J usage is TRBJ1-5; D may be TRBD1 (6 bases). CDR1 is LNHDA, CDR2 SQIVND, per germline (reference sequence). Trimming took 3 bases from V and 4 from J, leaving 10 bases between them. The CDR3 consists of 14 residues. The CDR3: CASSIGTGNQPQHF. CDR3 nucleotides: TGTGCCAGTAGTATCGGCACAGGGAATCAGCCCCAGCATTTT.

This rearrangement joins TRBV15 to TRBJ2-7, with TRBD2 identical over 9 bases. J gave up 3 bases and V 1 base, and 4 bases lay outside the gene matches. This CDR3 is 15 amino acids long. Germline CDR1 reads LNHNV; CDR2 reads YYDKDF (reference sequence). CDR3 sequence: CATSRGGSGSYEQYF. The CDR3, as DNA: TGTGCCACCAGCAGAGGTGGTAGCGGGAGCTACGAGCAGTACTTC. The full variable domain, completed using reference TRBV15 and TRBJ2-7, is DAMVIQNPRYQVTQFGKPVTLSCSQTLNHNVMYWYQQKSSQAPKLLFHYYDKDFNNEADTPDNFQSRRPNTSFCFLDIRSPGLGDTAMYLCATSRGGSGSYEQYFGPGTRLTVT.

V gene TRBV30 combines with J gene TRBJ2-3; D call uncertain. Trimming took off 2 bases at V and 2 bases at J, with 8 bases between the two ends. The CDR3 is made up of 13 amino acids. Germline values: CDR1 GTSNPN, CDR2 SVGIG (reference sequence). The CDR3 spells CAWSISLTDTQYF. The CDR3 DNA is TGTGCCTGGAGTATTTCTCTCACAGATACGCAGTATTTT.

The rearrangement links TRBV19 to TRBJ1-1; TRBD1 is a possible D gene (6 bases). Germline CDR1 is LNHDA and CDR2 is SQIVND (reference sequence). The CDR3 is 14 residues long. V dropped 2 bases and J dropped 4 bases, with 11 bases sitting between them. CDR3 loop: CASSISRGGTEAFF. Here the CDR3 DNA reads TGTGCCAGTAGTATAAGTAGGGGGGGCACTGAAGCTTTCTTT.

As concerns this clone: The junction differs from germline at one of its ends, possibly a read error. The chain couples TRBV28 to TRBJ2-7; 7 nucleotides match TRBD2. From germline, CDR1 is MDHEN and CDR2 SYDVKM. The CDR3 has 11 residues. The CDR3 nucleotides read TGTGCCAGCAGTACGTTAGCGGGTCCGTCCTTC. Protein product: CASSTLAGPSF. Full variable domain (outside the CDR3, taken from reference TRBV28 and TRBJ2-7): DVKVTQSSRYLVKRTGEKVFLECVQDMDHENMFWYRQDPGLGLRLIYFSYDVKMKEKGDIPEGYSVSREKKERFSLILESASTNQTSMYLCASSTLAGPSFGPGTRLTVT.

This chain uses TRBV4-1 with TRBJ2-3; D possibly corresponds to TRBD2 (6 bases). This CDR3 has 14 residues. CDR1 is MGHRA, CDR2 YSYEKL, per germline. Trimming took 5 bases from V and 3 from J, leaving 12 bases between them. The CDR3 DNA reads TGCGCCAGCAGCGTCGAGCGGGCTACAGATACGCAGTATTTT. Translated: CASSVERATDTQYF.

This chain links TRBV5-4 with TRBJ2-7, with 8 bases matching TRBD2. J gave up 4 bases and V 3 bases, and 12 bases lay outside the gene matches. The germline V gene encodes CDR1 SGHNT and CDR2 YYREEE (reference sequence). The CDR3 spans 16 residues. CDR3 DNA sequence: TGTGCCAGCAGCTCGTTTAGCAGCGGGAGAAGGTACGAGCAGTACTTC. This codes for CASSSFSSGRRYEQYF.

J is TRBJ2-5 and V is TRBV29-1; 10 bases are shared with TRBD2. Looked up from germline, CDR1 is SQVTM and CDR2 is ANQGSEA. CDR3 length: 14 amino acids. Losses at the gene ends were 2 bases for V and 4 bases for J; bases not matched to a gene: 4. The CDR3 reads CSVEPSGRGETQYF. As DNA, the CDR3 is TGCAGCGTTGAACCTAGCGGGAGAGGAGAGACCCAGTACTTC.

DNA for the CDR3: TGTGCCAGCAGCAAAGCGCGCCCAGGGGGAAGCCCTGAAGCTTTCTTT. It codes for CASSKARPGGSPEAFF. This sequence joins TRBV21-1 and TRBJ1-1; no DNA check was done on the table's D call, TRBD1. TRBV21-1 is deemed a pseudogene. The CDR3 spans 16 residues.

The chain uses TRBV27 and TRBJ2-5, with 10 bases fitting TRBD2. Germline CDR1 reads MNHEY; CDR2 reads SMNVEV (reference sequence). The CDR3 sequence is 16 residues long. The J segment lost 2 bases and the V segment lost 6 bases, leaving 9 bases of the junction unmatched. The CDR3 region has the DNA TGTGCCAGCAGCGCCAGCGGGAGGGCAGGGCAAGAGACCCAGTACTTC. Encoded protein: CASSASGRAGQETQYF.

The chain joins TRBV6-1 to TRBJ2-2; D remains unclear. The CDR3 is 12 amino acids. V lost 8 bases, J lost 3 bases, and 7 bases lay in between. The V gene's germline CDR1 is MNHNS and CDR2 SASEGT. This chain's CDR3 is CASGTYTGELFF. DNA for the CDR3: TGTGCCAGCGGAACGTACACCGGGGAGCTGTTTTTT.

The rearrangement uses TRBV19 and TRBJ2-1; a weak D match, TRBD2 (6 bases). The CDR3 runs to 15 residues. Germline CDR1 reads LNHDA; CDR2 reads SQIVND (reference sequence). Trimming shortened V by 7 bases and J by 5 bases, and 18 bases separated the two germline ends. The CDR3 here is CASMTRDFLNNEQFF. The CDR3 DNA follows: TGTGCCAGTATGACCCGGGACTTCCTTAACAATGAGCAGTTCTTC.

The chain is built from TRBV25-1 and TRBJ2-6; no clear D. The CDR3 length is 17 residues. V lost 4 bases to trimming and J lost 1 base, with 14 bases between them. CDR1 MGHDK and CDR2 SYGVNS come from the germline V gene. CDR3 sequence: CASSGAPGVSGANVLTF. DNA of the CDR3: TGTGCCAGCAGTGGGGCTCCCGGAGTTTCTGGGGCCAACGTCCTGACTTTC.

The chain is built from TRBV7-2 and TRBJ2-5; D is uncertain. V lost 7 bases to trimming and J lost 1 base, with 16 bases between them. CDR1 SGHTA and CDR2 FQGNSA come from the germline V gene. The CDR3 loop spans 15 amino acids. This chain's CDR3 is CASTLGQVSQETQYF. CDR3 in DNA: TGTGCCAGCACCCTAGGCCAGGTCTCCCAAGAGACCCAGTACTTC.

The chain recombines TRBV11-2 with TRBJ1-1, with D perhaps matching TRBD1 (6 bases). Germline CDR1 reads SGHAT; CDR2 reads FQNNGV. Trimming removed 1 base from V and 0 bases from J, with 12 bases in between. This CDR3 contains 16 residues. CDR3 loop: CASSLGGPNLNTEAFF. The CDR3 DNA follows: TGTGCCAGCAGCTTAGGGGGGCCAAACTTGAACACTGAAGCTTTCTTT.

The V call is TRBV18, the J call TRBJ2-1; D gene uncertain. The V gene's germline CDR1 is KGHSH and CDR2 LQKENI. CDR3 size: 14 residues. V lost 4 bases and J 6 bases, leaving 13 bases between the germline ends. Here the CDR3 DNA reads TGTGCCAGCTCACGAACCCCGGGTGTCAATGAGCAGTTCTTC. It encodes CASSRTPGVNEQFF.

This clone has only one observation. The chain uses TRBV6-6 and TRBJ2-1, with TRBD1 as a possible D gene (5 bases). Germline CDR1 is MNHNY and CDR2 is SVGAGI (reference sequence). Trimming removed 4 bases at V and 5 bases at J, with 9 bases between. The CDR3 extends over 13 amino acids. The CDR3 DNA reads TGTGCCAGCAGTTTAAGCAGGGACAATGAGCAGTTCTTC. It translates to CASSLSRDNEQFF.

This chain uses TRBV19 with TRBJ2-7, with 8 positions matching TRBD1. Losses at the gene ends were 6 bases for V and 5 bases for J; bases not matched to a gene: 9. The CDR3 totals 14 residues. Germline loops: CDR1 LNHDA, CDR2 SQIVND (reference sequence). CDR3 in DNA: TGTGCCAGTAGGCCGGGACAGGTGGAAAACGAGCAGTACTTC. This sequence encodes CASRPGQVENEQYF. The full variable domain, its missing parts supplied by reference TRBV19 and TRBJ2-7, is DGGITQSPKYLFRKEGQNVTLSCEQNLNHDAMYWYRQDPGQGLRLIYYSQIVNDFQKGDIAEGYSVSREKKESFPLTVTSAQKNPTAFYLCASRPGQVENEQYFGPGTRLTVT.

In this sample, this clone turned up a few times. The chain is built from TRBV6-1 and TRBJ1-5; maybe TRBD1 (6 bases). V lost 7 bases and J 0 bases, leaving 10 bases between the germline ends. The CDR3 covers 14 residues. Per germline, CDR1 MNHNS and CDR2 SASEGT. CDR3 coding DNA: TGTGCCAGCAATGGACAGTATAGCAATCAGCCCCAGCATTTT. Its translation is CASNGQYSNQPQHF.

This chain connects TRBV6-5 to TRBJ2-1; TRBD2 aligns across 9 bases. CDR3 length equals 15 residues. The J segment lost 5 bases and the V segment lost 6 bases, leaving 8 bases of the junction unmatched. Germline CDR1 reads MNHEY; CDR2 reads SVGAGI. Here the CDR3 DNA reads TGTGCCAGCAGCTTTAGCGGGAGTATGAACAATGAGCAGTTCTTC. Its protein is CASSFSGSMNNEQFF.